Each of the 20 T cell receptor beta chains below was sequenced from the same sample in a study of blood T cell repertoires in COVID-19. Sequenced by immunoSEQ multiplex PCR; TCRdb stores in-frame clones only, minus some. Altogether 200,000 or so clones are present, 80% to 85% being singletons, with the ten largest covering over 9.5%. Sequencing was performed on peripheral blood. The receptors come from a woman of 80 years or more with COVID-19, enrolled during active disease.

The genes are TRBV2 and TRBJ1-6; D not certain. The CDR3 is made up of 19 amino acids. Germline assignment: CDR1 SNHLY and CDR2 FYNNEI. V lost 3 bases to trimming and J lost 7 bases, with 25 bases between them. The CDR3 spells CASSEIRVLAFPLNSPLHF. CDR3 in DNA: TGTGCCAGCAGTGAGATCCGGGTCTTAGCTTTCCCCCTCAATTCACCCCTCCACTTT.

The chain employs TRBV3-1 (or the pseudogene TRBV3-2) and TRBJ2-5; no clear D gene. V lost 4 bases, J lost 5 bases, and 5 bases lay in between. The CDR3 loop spans 11 amino acids. Germline lookup yields CDR1 LGHDT and CDR2 YNNKEL (reference sequence). CDR3 loop: CASSRQETQYF. DNA of the CDR3: TGTGCCAGCAGCCGCCAGGAGACCCAGTACTTC.

This chain connects TRBV28 to TRBJ2-3, with a weak D call TRBD2 (7 bases). The V gene's germline CDR1 is MDHEN and CDR2 SYDVKM. Trimming took 2 bases from V and 1 from J, leaving 22 bases between them. The CDR3 has 19 amino acids. CDR3 protein: CASSLVGGRRGRGTDTQYF. The CDR3 DNA reads TGTGCCAGCAGTTTAGTGGGGGGGCGACGTGGGCGAGGCACAGATACGCAGTATTTT.

This clone came up a few times. The chain is built from TRBV18 and TRBJ2-5, with 9 bases lining up with TRBD2. CDR3 size: 16 residues. Germline lookup yields CDR1 KGHSH and CDR2 LQKENI. With 2 bases clipped from V and 1 base from J, the junction kept 5 bases outside the gene matches. CDR3 loop: CASSPVSAGGQETQYF. The CDR3 coding sequence is TGTGCCAGCTCACCAGTATCAGCGGGAGGCCAAGAGACCCAGTACTTC. The whole variable domain, remainder taken from reference TRBV18 and TRBJ2-5, is NAGVMQNPRHLVRRRGQEARLRCSPMKGHSHVYWYRQLPEEGLKFMVYLQKENIIDESGMPKERFSAEFPKEGPSILRIQQVVRGDSAAYFCASSPVSAGGQETQYFGPGTRLLVL.

The chain joins TRBV11-2 to TRBJ2-3; the match to TRBD1 covers 7 bases. The CDR3 covers 14 residues. J gave up 0 bases and V 5 bases, and 2 bases lay outside the gene matches. The germline gives CDR1 SGHAT, CDR2 FQNNGV. This CDR3 reads CASSRGRSTDTQYF. The CDR3 nucleotides read TGTGCCAGCAGCAGGGGGCGTAGCACAGATACGCAGTATTTT.

For the CDR3, the DNA is TGTGCCAGCAGCTTAGCCGGACAGCAGAACACTGAAGCTTTCTTT. The encoded protein is CASSLAGQQNTEAFF. The chain couples TRBV11-2 to TRBJ1-1; maybe TRBD1 (6 bases). With 1 base removed from V and 1 base from J, the gap between germline ends came to 10 bases. CDR3 size: 15 residues. Germline CDR1 is SGHAT and CDR2 is FQNNGV.

This chain links TRBV2 with TRBJ2-4, with 8 positions matching TRBD1. Germline V CDR1 and CDR2: SNHLY, FYNNEI. This CDR3 has 15 residues. The V gene end was trimmed by 6 bases and the J gene end by 9 bases; junction bases not matched to a gene: 13. The CDR3 sequence is CASSPQGGSEGIQYF. The CDR3 DNA reads TGTGCCAGCAGCCCACAGGGGGGCTCGGAGGGCATTCAGTACTTC. Looking up the rest from reference TRBV2 and TRBJ2-4 gives the full variable domain: EPEVTQTPSHQVTQMGQEVILRCVPISNHLYFYWYRQILGQKVEFLVSFYNNEISEKSEIFDDQFSVERPDGSNFTLKIRSTKLEDSAMYFCASSPQGGSEGIQYFGAGTRLSVL.

The chain has TRBV30 and TRBJ1-1, with D tentatively TRBD1 (6 bases). Trimming cost V 1 base and J 1 base, with 7 bases left between them. Per the germline V gene, CDR1 is GTSNPN and CDR2 is SVGIG (reference sequence). This CDR3 contains 13 residues. CDR3 in amino acids: CAWSGGGNTEAFF. The CDR3 DNA follows: TGTGCCTGGAGTGGAGGGGGGAACACTGAAGCTTTCTTT.

The rearrangement uses TRBV6-1 and TRBJ1-2; perhaps TRBD1 as D (5 bases). CDR1 is MNHNS, CDR2 SASEGT, per germline. The CDR3 spans 15 residues. V lost 2 bases and J lost 5, with 15 bases in between. Written as DNA, the CDR3 is TGTGCCAGCAGTGAATTTATTCAGGGAGGGTATGGCTACACCTTC. Its translation is CASSEFIQGGYGYTF.

V gene TRBV30 combines with J gene TRBJ2-1; 8 nucleotides agree with TRBD2. Germline values: CDR1 GTSNPN, CDR2 SVGIG (reference sequence). V shed 3 bases, J shed 5 bases, and the junction held 9 bases outside the gene matches. CDR3 length equals 15 residues. This CDR3 is CAWRFRGGGNNEQFF. The DNA of the CDR3 is TGTGCCTGGAGATTCCGGGGCGGGGGGAACAATGAGCAGTTCTTC.

This clone was detected a few times. V is TRBV7-9 and J is TRBJ2-2; D remains unclear. Per germline, CDR1 SEHNR and CDR2 FQNEAQ (reference sequence). The CDR3 is 13 amino acids. V was pared by 8 bases and J by 1 base, with 8 bases between. The CDR3 sequence: CASEALNTGELFF. In nucleotides, the CDR3 is TGTGCCAGCGAGGCCTTGAACACCGGGGAGCTGTTTTTT.

This clone came up a few times. The chain combines TRBV28 with TRBJ1-5; D gene ambiguous. Germline V gives CDR1 MDHEN, CDR2 SYDVKM. Trimming shortened V by 8 bases and J by 7 bases, and 15 bases separated the two germline ends. The CDR3 extends over 13 amino acids. CDR3 loop: CASSSGSFQPQHF. CDR3 DNA sequence: TGTGCCAGCTCCTCGGGATCCTTCCAGCCCCAGCATTTT.

The rearrangement links TRBV7-9 to TRBJ1-1; 8 nucleotides line up with TRBD1. Trimming removed 10 bases from V and 2 bases from J; junction bases left unmatched: 6. The CDR3 runs to 13 residues. The V gene's germline CDR1 is SEHNR and CDR2 FQNEAQ (reference sequence). CDR3: CATGQGRNTEAFF. The DNA of the CDR3 is TGTGCCACCGGACAGGGCCGTAACACTGAAGCTTTCTTT. The full variable domain, completed using reference TRBV7-9 and TRBJ1-1, is DTGVSQNPRHKITKRGQNVTFRCDPISEHNRLYWYRQTLGQGPEFLTYFQNEAQLEKSRLLSDRFSAERPKGSFSTLEIQRTEQGDSAMYLCATGQGRNTEAFFGQGTRLTVV.

The chain couples TRBV10-3 to TRBJ2-3; 7 bases align to TRBD2. The germline gives CDR1 ENHRY, CDR2 SYGVKD. V dropped 1 base and J dropped 0; count of bases not matched to a gene: 4. This CDR3 has 16 residues. CDR3 bases: TGTGCCATCAGTGAGTTAGCGGGCCCGAGCACAGATACGCAGTATTTT. It yields the protein CAISELAGPSTDTQYF.

This clone was seen just once. The chain links TRBV9 to TRBJ2-7; D gene ambiguous. Trimming took off 0 bases at V and 0 bases at J, with 10 bases between the two ends. CDR1 and CDR2 from the germline V gene are SGDLS and YYNGEE. The CDR3 runs to 15 residues. CDR3 sequence reads: CASSVGWQSSYEQYF. The CDR3 nucleotides read TGTGCCAGCAGCGTAGGTTGGCAGTCCTCCTACGAGCAGTACTTC.

This clone was seen just once. The chain carries TRBV2 and TRBJ1-3; D gene ambiguous. Germline CDR1 and CDR2: SNHLY and FYNNEI. V lost 3 bases, J lost 0 bases, and 6 bases lay in between. This CDR3 comprises 14 residues. CDR3 nucleotides: TGTGCCAGCAGTGACGGTCTCTCTGGAAACACCATATATTTT. Encoded protein: CASSDGLSGNTIYF.

This chain connects TRBV28 to TRBJ1-1; D is ambiguous. Germline V CDR1 and CDR2: MDHEN, SYDVKM. The CDR3 runs 13 residues. V was trimmed by 2 bases and J by 0 bases, leaving 4 bases between them. The CDR3 DNA is TGTGCCAGCAGTTTACAGTTGAACACTGAAGCTTTCTTT. Protein sequence: CASSLQLNTEAFF.

This clone is a singleton in its sample. V gene TRBV2 combines with J gene TRBJ2-7, with 7 bases fitting TRBD1. J was trimmed by 4 bases and V by 4 bases; bases with no gene match: 13. The CDR3 runs to 16 residues. Germline V gene sequence: CDR1 SNHLY, CDR2 FYNNEI. The DNA for the CDR3 is TGTGCCAGCAGTGCCCAGCAGGGACAGATCCTTTACGAGCAGTACTTC. Its translation is CASSAQQGQILYEQYF.

The CDR3 DNA reads TGTGCCAGCAGCCCCCCACCCCAGGGGGTAGAGACCCAGTACTTC. Protein: CASSPPPQGVETQYF. V usage is TRBV5-5 and J usage is TRBJ2-5; 7 bases line up with TRBD1. The germline V gene has CDR1 SGHKS and CDR2 YYEKEE (reference sequence). The trim removed 4 bases at V and 4 bases at J, leaving 10 bases unmatched. This CDR3 is built from 15 residues.

V gene TRBV10-3 combines with J gene TRBJ2-2; 9 bases are shared with TRBD2. With V trimmed by 7 bases and J by 1 base, 4 bases remained unmatched. Germline CDR1 ENHRY, CDR2 SYGVKD. The CDR3 is 15 residues long. The CDR3 reads CAITAGGQNTGELFF. As DNA, the CDR3 is TGTGCCATCACCGCGGGGGGGCAGAACACCGGGGAGCTGTTTTTT.